This TCR beta chain was identified during a study of Ad26.COV2.S vaccination and SARS-CoV-2 variants. At the level of the study: COV1001, an Ad26.COV2.S trial, supplied this vaccine-arm donor. The study gave Ad26.COV2.S intramuscularly, once or twice 56 days apart. Regarding the study as a whole: Vaccinated individuals (as opposed to placebo recipients) had higher spike-specific TCR breadth. Non-spike TCR breadth was similar in vaccine and placebo recipients.

Regarding treatment: roughly 20 received Ad26.COV2.S at low or high dose, single or two shots; a few received placebo; per-sample allocation not given. The samples were gathered on day 63 after the first injection of vaccine or placebo. From germline, CDR1 is SGHRS and CDR2 YFSETQ. After removal of 4 bases from V and 7 bases from J, the junction contained 6 bases not matched to a gene. This CDR3 region has 14 residues. Worth noting for this clone: Its antigen is currently unknown.

This table comes from immunoSEQ multiplex PCR, and its TCRdb copy is limited to in-frame clones, with some not included. The profile shows 200,000 to 250,000 clones, 88% of them singletons. The clonotype was recovered from a person between 18 and 60 years old who received the Ad26.COV2.S COVID-19 vaccine or a placebo. The chain employs TRBV5-1 and TRBJ1-4; 8 bases match TRBD1. This material consisted of peripheral blood, taken in a trial of Ad26.COV2.S vaccine versus placebo. The DNA for the CDR3 is TGCGCCAGCAGCGAACAGGGGGTGGGTGAAAAACTGTTTTTT. It translates to CASSEQGVGEKLFF.